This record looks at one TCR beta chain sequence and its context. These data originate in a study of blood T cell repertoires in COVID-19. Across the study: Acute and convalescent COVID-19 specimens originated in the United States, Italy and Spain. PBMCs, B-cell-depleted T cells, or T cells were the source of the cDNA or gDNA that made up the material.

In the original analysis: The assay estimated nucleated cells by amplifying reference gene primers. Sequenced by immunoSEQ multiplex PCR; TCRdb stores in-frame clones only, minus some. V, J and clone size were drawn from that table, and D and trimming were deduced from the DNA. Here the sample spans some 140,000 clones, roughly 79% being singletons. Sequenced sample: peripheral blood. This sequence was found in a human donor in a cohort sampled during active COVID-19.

The CDR3 spells CASSRTGDSGNTIYF. In DNA, the CDR3 is TGTGCCAGCAGTAGGACAGGGGACTCTGGAAACACCATATATTTT. This chain joins TRBV2 and TRBJ1-3, with 9 bases fitting TRBD1. This CDR3 is 15 amino acids long. Germline V CDR1 and CDR2: SNHLY, FYNNEI. Trimming at V came to 5 bases and at J to 0 bases, leaving 2 bases not matched to a gene.